This T cell receptor beta chain was identified in a study of T cell responses to AZD1222 COVID-19 vaccine. Study context: Second-dose schedules of about 4 or about 12 weeks were combined.

On this clone itself: Antigen: not known.

Study results and limitations: Most donors were white British, females outnumbered males, and clonal diversity was possibly underestimated.

Germline values: CDR1 SGHDN, CDR2 FVKESK. The V end lost 4 bases, the J end lost 7 bases, and 16 bases lay between the germline ends. The CDR3 has 14 residues. Repertoires were generated with immunoSEQ multiplex PCR, while TCRdb's copy carries only in-frame clones and drops some. The sample lists roughly 66,000 clones, 84% occurring once. V usage is TRBV14 and J usage is TRBJ1-2; perhaps TRBD1 as D (5 bases). This receptor was obtained from an adult in good health. This material consisted of peripheral blood, taken on day 0 of AZD1222 vaccination. The CDR3: CASSLIGAGSGYTF. Written as DNA, the CDR3 is TGTGCCAGCAGCCTTATAGGGGCAGGGAGTGGCTACACCTTC.